The 25 T cell receptor beta chains below were found in one sample sequenced in a study of blood T cells in healthy people across ages. Using a J-beta primer mix together with a sample-barcoded 5' primer, a second PCR was run for roughly 7 to 11 cycles. TCRdb analysed the 5' RACE reads with MiXCR anew, one entry per CDR3 protein. The repertoire consists of 700,000 to 950,000 distinct CDR3 sequences, with roughly 44% occurring once and the leading ten covering about 20%. The sample was blood. These receptors came from a woman aged 60-70 years in good health.

This clonotype was seen more than once but under ten times. The chain couples TRBV7-9 to TRBJ1-5; D gene unclear. The CDR3 has 14 amino acids. In germline, CDR1 is SEHNR, CDR2 FQNEAQ (reference sequence). The V gene lost 5 bases and the J gene lost 6 bases, with 14 bases spanning the gap. DNA for the CDR3: TGTGCCAGCAGCCTTGCGAGGGCGGGTCAGCCCCAGCATTTT. It encodes CASSLARAGQPQHF.

The V call is TRBV7-2, the J call TRBJ1-2, with TRBD1 matching over 7 bases. V shed 1 base, J shed 1 base, and the junction held 6 bases outside the gene matches. The CDR3 runs 16 residues. Germline CDR1 reads SGHTA; CDR2 reads FQGNSA. The CDR3 DNA sequence: TGTGCCAGCAGCTTAGGCCCAGGGACAGTTAACTATGGCTACACCTTC. It is translated as CASSLGPGTVNYGYTF.

V gene TRBV30 combines with J gene TRBJ2-7; TRBD1 matches 8 bases. This CDR3 has 11 residues. J lost 12 bases, V lost 2 bases, and 6 bases had no gene match. The germline V gene has CDR1 GTSNPN and CDR2 SVGIG (reference sequence). The CDR3 reads CAWSTGTGMYF. CDR3 nucleotides: TGTGCCTGGAGTACCGGGACAGGAATGTACTTC.

The rearrangement uses TRBV4-3 and TRBJ2-7; D tentatively fits TRBD1 or TRBD2 (6 bases each). Trimming took 0 bases from V and 7 from J, leaving 22 bases between them. Germline V gene lookup returns CDR1 LGHNA and CDR2 YSLEER. This CDR3 has 17 amino acids. CDR3 region: CASSQDWDGGRNNEQYF. CDR3 DNA: TGCGCCAGCAGCCAAGATTGGGATGGGGGGCGAAACAATGAGCAGTACTTC.

Worth noting for this clonotype: The junction departs from the called germline gene at one end, perhaps through a read error. The V and J genes are TRBV18 and TRBJ1-4; 7 bases line up with TRBD1. This CDR3 contains 15 residues. CDR1 and CDR2 (germline): KGHSH, LQKENI. The CDR3 loop reads CAGSPRTGSNEKLFF. The CDR3 region has the DNA TGTGCCGGCTCCCCGAGGACAGGTTCCAATGAAAAACTGTTTTTT.

The V and J genes are TRBV6-2 or TRBV6-3 and TRBJ2-7; 10 bases are shared with TRBD2. Germline CDR1 MNHEY, CDR2 SVGEGT. The CDR3 is made up of 15 amino acids. V lost 5 bases to trimming and J lost 4 bases; unmatched junction nucleotides: 8. This CDR3 reads CASSTGAGGQYEQYF. CDR3 DNA: TGTGCCAGCAGTACGGGAGCGGGAGGGCAGTACGAGCAGTACTTC.

This chain joins TRBV6-5 and TRBJ2-3, with TRBD2 matching 9 bases. CDR1 MNHEY and CDR2 SVGAGI come from the germline V gene. Trimming at V came to 7 bases and at J to 6 bases, leaving 5 bases not matched to a gene. CDR3 size: 13 residues. CDR3 region: CASTASGVDTQYF. CDR3 in DNA: TGTGCCAGCACCGCTAGCGGGGTCGATACGCAGTATTTT.

The chain employs TRBV7-9 and TRBJ1-5; TRBD1 aligns across 7 bases. Germline V CDR1 and CDR2: SEHNR, FQNEAQ (reference sequence). Unmatched junction bases numbered 9, after V lost 5 bases and J lost 2 bases. This CDR3 is built from 16 residues. DNA of the CDR3: TGTGCCAGCAGCACCGACAGGGTGATGTGCAATCAGCCCCAGCATTTT. Translating it yields CASSTDRVMCNQPQHF.

This clonotype turned up a few times. V is TRBV6-5 and J is TRBJ1-2; D gene ambiguous. The CDR3 sequence is 13 residues long. Germline loops: CDR1 MNHEY, CDR2 SVGAGI. V lost 0 bases, J lost 0 bases, and 2 bases lay in between. The CDR3 protein is CASSYSANYGYTF. Written as DNA, the CDR3 is TGTGCCAGCAGTTACTCCGCTAACTATGGCTACACCTTC.

The V call is TRBV6-2 or TRBV6-3, the J call TRBJ2-2, with 14 nucleotides matching TRBD2. CDR3 length: 18 residues. Per germline, CDR1 MNHEY and CDR2 SVGEGT. V gave up 7 bases and J gave up 4 bases; unmatched junction bases: 11. In DNA form, the CDR3 reads TGTGCCAGCAAAACGGGGACTAGCGGGGGACTAGGCACCGGGGAGCTGTTTTTT. It codes for CASKTGTSGGLGTGELFF.

On this clonotype itself: Since a much larger clone is just one base distant, this may be a read error. The V gene is TRBV4-3, the J gene TRBJ2-7, with D maybe TRBD2 (6 bases). Trimming left V 2 bases short and J 4 bases short, with 18 bases between. In germline, CDR1 is LGHNA, CDR2 YSLEER. CDR3 size: 16 residues. The CDR3 reads CASSQSGAGREYEQYF. The CDR3 DNA reads as TGCGCCAGCAGCCAAAGTGGGGCGGGAAGAGAATACGAGCAGTACTTC.

The J gene is TRBJ1-2, the V gene TRBV7-2; D remains unclear. Germline values: CDR1 SGHTA, CDR2 FQGNSA. Trimming left V 3 bases short and J 8 bases short, with 13 bases between. The CDR3 totals 13 residues. The CDR3 sequence is CASSFPGPRGYTF. The CDR3 DNA sequence: TGTGCCAGCAGCTTCCCAGGTCCGCGCGGCTACACCTTC.

The genes are TRBV21-1 and TRBJ1-1; the listed D gene, TRBD1, was not tested against the DNA. TRBV21-1 is a known pseudogene. The CDR3 has 15 amino acids. Here the CDR3 reads CASRDRGVAGTEAFF. The CDR3 DNA reads as TGTGCCAGCAGGGACAGGGGGGTGGCGGGGACTGAAGCTTTCTTT.

This chain joins TRBV27 and TRBJ2-7, with 14 bases fitting TRBD2. The J call is in doubt because the DNA end fits TRBJ2-5 better. The CDR3 has 18 amino acids. The germline CDR1 and CDR2 sequences are MNHEY and SMNVEV (reference sequence). CDR3 bases: TGTGCCAGCAGTTTATATTGGACTAGCGGGAGGTCTCTAGAGACCCAGTACTTC. Translated, it gives CASSLYWTSGRSLETQYF.

This clonotype was detected only a few times. This chain uses TRBV7-2 with TRBJ2-3; D is ambiguous. Trimming left V 3 bases short and J 5 bases short, with 15 bases between. The germline V gene encodes CDR1 SGHTA and CDR2 FQGNSA. This CDR3 has 15 amino acids. The CDR3 reads CASSLSLLSKDTQYF. CDR3 DNA sequence: TGTGCCAGCAGCTTGTCGTTGCTTTCAAAAGATACGCAGTATTTT.

The sample holds one count of this clonotype. This may stem from a read error, because a much larger clone lies one nucleotide away. The chain uses TRBV29-1 and TRBJ2-1, with 10 bases identical to TRBD2. CDR3 length: 15 residues. CDR1 and CDR2 from the germline V gene are SQVTM and ANQGSEA. The trim removed 4 bases at V and 9 bases at J, leaving 12 bases unmatched. The CDR3 DNA sequence: TGCAGCGTTGGGGAAAATAGCGGGAGGCAGACTGAGCAGTTCTTC. It specifies CSVGENSGRQTEQFF.

The chain carries TRBV7-3 and TRBJ2-5, with 11 bases fitting TRBD2. CDR3 length: 13 amino acids. Germline trimming cut 10 bases from V and 4 bases from J; bases unmatched to any gene: 5. Looked up from germline, CDR1 is SGHTA and CDR2 is FQGTGA. CDR3 nucleotides: TGTGCCACTGCAACTAGCGGGGGAGAGACCCAGTACTTC. This translates into CATATSGGETQYF. Full variable domain (missing parts from reference TRBV7-3 and TRBJ2-5): GAGVSQTPSNKVTEKGKYVELRCDPISGHTALYWYRQSLGQGPEFLIYFQGTGAADDSGLPNDRFFAVRPEGSVSTLKIQRTERGDSAVYLCATATSGGETQYFGPGTRLLVL.

There are a few counts of this clonotype. The chain uses TRBV25-1 and TRBJ1-2; TRBD1 is a possible D gene (6 bases). Germline V gene sequence: CDR1 MGHDK, CDR2 SYGVNS. V was pared by 8 bases and J by 8 bases, with 12 bases between. The CDR3 runs 11 residues. The CDR3 loop reads CASGIQGGYTF. The CDR3 region has the DNA TGTGCCAGCGGAATACAGGGAGGCTACACCTTC.

In nucleotides, the CDR3 is TGTGCCAGCAGTGAAGATGGTACGGGACGGTGGGAGACCCAGTACTTC. This gives the protein CASSEDGTGRWETQYF. The chain uses TRBV6-1 and TRBJ2-5; D possibly uses TRBD1 or TRBD2 (5 bases each). Between the trimmed V and J ends, which lost 1 base and 5 bases, there was a span of 17 bases. The CDR3 covers 16 residues. Germline CDR1 and CDR2: MNHNS and SASEGT.

Remarks on this clonotype: At one of its ends the junction is not consistent with the germline gene, which may arise from a read error. V usage is TRBV12-3 or TRBV12-4 and J usage is TRBJ1-2, with TRBD1 as a possible D gene (5 bases). CDR3 length: 14 residues. The CDR3 coding sequence is TGTGTCAGCAGTTTATTGGGGCTCGGCTATGGCTACACCTTC. This encodes CVSSLLGLGYGYTF.

The CDR3 loop is CASSLGPSGGNTDTQYF. The CDR3 DNA follows: TGCGCCAGCAGCTTGGGACCTAGCGGGGGGAACACAGATACGCAGTATTTT. The V call is TRBV5-1, the J call TRBJ2-3; 11 bases map to TRBD2. V trimming: 0 bases; J trimming: 2 bases; junction bases outside the gene matches: 5. The CDR3 contains 17 residues. Per germline, CDR1 SGHRS and CDR2 YFSETQ.

This chain links TRBV18 with TRBJ1-6; D gene unclear. CDR3 length: 14 residues. The V end lost 4 bases, the J end lost 5 bases, and 9 bases lay between the germline ends. Germline V gene lookup returns CDR1 KGHSH and CDR2 LQKENI. The CDR3 is CASSLGYDNSPLHF. CDR3 coding DNA: TGTGCCAGCTCACTCGGCTACGATAATTCACCCCTCCACTTT.

Points on this clonotype: A read error may account for a junction end that differs from germline. The chain carries TRBV3-1 and TRBJ2-7; tentative D call: TRBD1 (6 bases). The CDR3 is 11 residues long. Germline CDR1 reads LGHDT; CDR2 reads YNNKEL (reference sequence). The CDR3 coding sequence is TGTGTCAGCAGCCCAGGGGTGGCGCAGTACTTC. Its protein is CVSSPGVAQYF.

This clonotype has at least ten counts. The chain carries TRBV29-1 and TRBJ2-3; D ambiguous. The CDR3 runs 14 residues. Germline V gene lookup returns CDR1 SQVTM and CDR2 ANQGSEA. With 3 bases removed from V and 2 bases from J, the gap between germline ends came to 12 bases. DNA of the CDR3: TGCAGCGTTGAGGATCCTCCAGCCACAGATACGCAGTATTTT. This codes for CSVEDPPATDTQYF.

This clonotype was seen more than once but under ten times. The chain couples TRBV3-1 to TRBJ2-7, with TRBD2 as a possible D gene (5 bases). CDR1 and CDR2 from the germline V gene are LGHDT and YNNKEL (reference sequence). Trimming left V 1 base short and J 3 bases short, with 10 bases between. The CDR3 runs to 14 residues. CDR3 nucleotides: TGTGCCAGCAGCCAAGGAGGGAACTTCTACGAGCAGTACTTC. Translation gives CASSQGGNFYEQYF.